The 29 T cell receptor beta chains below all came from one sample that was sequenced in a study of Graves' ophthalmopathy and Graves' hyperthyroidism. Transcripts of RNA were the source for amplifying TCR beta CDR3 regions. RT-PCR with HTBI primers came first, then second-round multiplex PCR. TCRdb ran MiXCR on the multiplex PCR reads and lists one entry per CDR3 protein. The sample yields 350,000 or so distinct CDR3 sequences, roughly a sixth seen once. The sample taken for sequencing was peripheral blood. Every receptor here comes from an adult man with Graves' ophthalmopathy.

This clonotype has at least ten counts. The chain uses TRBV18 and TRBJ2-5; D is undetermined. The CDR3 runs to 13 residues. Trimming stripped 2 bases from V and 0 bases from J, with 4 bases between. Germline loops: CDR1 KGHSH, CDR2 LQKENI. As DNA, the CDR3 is TGTGCCAGCTCACCAAACTACCAAGAGACCCAGTACTTC. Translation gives CASSPNYQETQYF.

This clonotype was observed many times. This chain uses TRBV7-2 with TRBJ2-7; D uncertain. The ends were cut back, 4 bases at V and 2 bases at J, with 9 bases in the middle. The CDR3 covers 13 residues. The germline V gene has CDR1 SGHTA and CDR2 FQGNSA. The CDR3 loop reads CASSSGPTYEQYF. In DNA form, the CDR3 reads TGTGCCAGCAGCTCCGGACCCACCTACGAGCAGTACTTC.

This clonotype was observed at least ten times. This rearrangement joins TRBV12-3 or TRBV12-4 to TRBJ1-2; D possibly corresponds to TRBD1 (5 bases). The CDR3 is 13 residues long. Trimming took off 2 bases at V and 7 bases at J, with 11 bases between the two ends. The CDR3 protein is CASSLLRDGGYTF. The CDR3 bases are TGTGCCAGCAGTTTACTCAGGGATGGTGGCTACACCTTC.

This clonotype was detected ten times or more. The CDR3 DNA sequence: TGTGCCTGGAGTGTTCTACAGAACACTGAAGCTTTCTTT. Amino acid sequence: CAWSVLQNTEAFF. J is TRBJ1-1 and V is TRBV30; unclear D gene. The V end lost 0 bases, the J end lost 1 base, and 6 bases lay between the germline ends. The CDR3 runs 13 residues. Per the germline V gene, CDR1 is GTSNPN and CDR2 is SVGIG (reference sequence).

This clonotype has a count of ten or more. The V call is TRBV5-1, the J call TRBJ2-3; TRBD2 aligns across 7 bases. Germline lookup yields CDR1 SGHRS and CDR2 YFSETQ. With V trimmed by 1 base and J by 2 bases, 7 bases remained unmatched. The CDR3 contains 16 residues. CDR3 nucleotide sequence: TGCGCCAGCAGCTTGTTAACTAGCGCTACCACAGATACGCAGTATTTT. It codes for CASSLLTSATTDTQYF.

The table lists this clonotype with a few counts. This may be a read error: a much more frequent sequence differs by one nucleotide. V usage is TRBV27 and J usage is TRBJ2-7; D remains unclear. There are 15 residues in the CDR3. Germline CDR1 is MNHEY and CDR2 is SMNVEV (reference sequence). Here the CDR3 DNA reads TGTGTCAGCAGTTTATTTGGCAGCCTCTCCTACGAGCAGTACTTC. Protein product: CVSSLFGSLSYEQYF.

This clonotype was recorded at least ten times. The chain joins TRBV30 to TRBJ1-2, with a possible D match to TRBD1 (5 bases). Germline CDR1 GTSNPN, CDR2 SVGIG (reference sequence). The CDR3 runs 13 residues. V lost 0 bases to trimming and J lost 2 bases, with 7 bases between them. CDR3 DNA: TGTGCCTGGAGTGTCGGGGCCAACTATGGCTACACCTTC. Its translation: CAWSVGANYGYTF.

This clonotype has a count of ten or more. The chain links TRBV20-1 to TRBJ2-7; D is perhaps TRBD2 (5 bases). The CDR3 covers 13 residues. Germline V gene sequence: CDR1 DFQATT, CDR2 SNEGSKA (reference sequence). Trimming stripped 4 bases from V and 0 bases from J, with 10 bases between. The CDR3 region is CSATRTSSYEQYF. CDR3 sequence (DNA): TGCAGTGCTACAAGGACTTCCTCCTACGAGCAGTACTTC.

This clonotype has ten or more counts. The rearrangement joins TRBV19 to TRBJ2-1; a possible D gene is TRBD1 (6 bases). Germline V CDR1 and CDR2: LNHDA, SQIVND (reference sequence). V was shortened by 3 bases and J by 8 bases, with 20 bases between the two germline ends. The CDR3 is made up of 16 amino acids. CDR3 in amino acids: CASSMGPNSGGDEQFF. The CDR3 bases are TGTGCCAGTAGTATGGGACCCAACTCTGGGGGCGATGAGCAGTTCTTC.

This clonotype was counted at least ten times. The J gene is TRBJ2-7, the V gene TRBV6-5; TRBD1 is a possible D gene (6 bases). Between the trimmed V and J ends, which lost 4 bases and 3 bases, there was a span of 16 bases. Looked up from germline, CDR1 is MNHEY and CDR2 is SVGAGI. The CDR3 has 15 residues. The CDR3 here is CASSSAGERVYEQYF. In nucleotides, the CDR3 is TGTGCCAGCAGTTCCGCAGGGGAAAGAGTCTACGAGCAGTACTTC.

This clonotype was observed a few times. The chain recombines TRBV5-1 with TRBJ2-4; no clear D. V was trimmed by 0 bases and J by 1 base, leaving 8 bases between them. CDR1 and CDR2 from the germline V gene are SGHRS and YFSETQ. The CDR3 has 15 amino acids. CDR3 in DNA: TGCGCCAGCAGCTTGGGGCAGGCGGCCAAAAACATTCAGTACTTC. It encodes CASSLGQAAKNIQYF. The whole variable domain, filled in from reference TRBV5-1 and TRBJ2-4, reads KAGVTQTPRYLIKTRGQQVTLSCSPISGHRSVSWYQQTPGQGLQFLFEYFSETQRNKGNFPGRFSGRQFSNSRSEMNVSTLELGDSALYLCASSLGQAAKNIQYFGAGTRLSVL.

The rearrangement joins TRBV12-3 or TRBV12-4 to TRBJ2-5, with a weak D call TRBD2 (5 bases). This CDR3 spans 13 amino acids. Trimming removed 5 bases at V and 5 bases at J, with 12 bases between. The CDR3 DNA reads TGTGCCAGCAGTCGTTGGGAGTGGGAGACCCAGTACTTC. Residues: CASSRWEWETQYF.

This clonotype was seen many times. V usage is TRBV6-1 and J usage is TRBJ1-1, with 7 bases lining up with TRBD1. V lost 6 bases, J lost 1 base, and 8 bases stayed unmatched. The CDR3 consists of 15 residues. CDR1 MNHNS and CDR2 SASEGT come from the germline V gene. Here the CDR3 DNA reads TGTGCCAGCAGCCAGACAGGGCGACGGAACACTGAAGCTTTCTTT. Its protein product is CASSQTGRRNTEAFF.

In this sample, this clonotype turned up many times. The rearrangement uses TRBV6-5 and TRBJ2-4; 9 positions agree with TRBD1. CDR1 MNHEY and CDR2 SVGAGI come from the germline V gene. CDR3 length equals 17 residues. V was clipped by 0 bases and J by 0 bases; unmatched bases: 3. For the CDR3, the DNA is TGTGCCAGCAGTTACTCACTACAGGGGGCAGCCAAAAACATTCAGTACTTC. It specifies CASSYSLQGAAKNIQYF.

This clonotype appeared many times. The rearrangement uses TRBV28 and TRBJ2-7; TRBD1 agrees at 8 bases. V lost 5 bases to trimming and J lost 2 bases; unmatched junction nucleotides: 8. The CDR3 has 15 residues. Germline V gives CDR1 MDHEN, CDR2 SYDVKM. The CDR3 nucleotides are TGTGCCAGCAGTCTTAGTGGACAGGGCCCCTACGAGCAGTACTTC. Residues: CASSLSGQGPYEQYF.

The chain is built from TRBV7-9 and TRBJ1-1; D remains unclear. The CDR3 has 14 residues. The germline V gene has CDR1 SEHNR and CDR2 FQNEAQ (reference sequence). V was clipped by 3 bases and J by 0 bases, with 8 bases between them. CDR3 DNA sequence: TGTGCCAGCAGCTTGCCCAGTCTGAACACTGAAGCTTTCTTT. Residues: CASSLPSLNTEAFF. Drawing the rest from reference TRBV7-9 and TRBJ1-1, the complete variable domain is DTGVSQNPRHKITKRGQNVTFRCDPISEHNRLYWYRQTLGQGPEFLTYFQNEAQLEKSRLLSDRFSAERPKGSFSTLEIQRTEQGDSAMYLCASSLPSLNTEAFFGQGTRLTVV.

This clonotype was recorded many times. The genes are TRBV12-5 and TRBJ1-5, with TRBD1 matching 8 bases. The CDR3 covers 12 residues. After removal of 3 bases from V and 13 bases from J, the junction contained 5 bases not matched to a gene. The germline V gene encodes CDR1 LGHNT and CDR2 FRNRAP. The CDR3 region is CASGFGTGPQHF. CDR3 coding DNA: TGTGCTAGTGGTTTCGGGACAGGACCACAGCATTTT.

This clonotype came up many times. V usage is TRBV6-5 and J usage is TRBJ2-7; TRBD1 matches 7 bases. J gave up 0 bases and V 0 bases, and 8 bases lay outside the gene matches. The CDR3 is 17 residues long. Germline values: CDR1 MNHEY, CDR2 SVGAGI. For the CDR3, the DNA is TGTGCCAGCAGTTACTCATTAGGCGCAGGGGGCTCCTACGAGCAGTACTTC. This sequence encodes CASSYSLGAGGSYEQYF.

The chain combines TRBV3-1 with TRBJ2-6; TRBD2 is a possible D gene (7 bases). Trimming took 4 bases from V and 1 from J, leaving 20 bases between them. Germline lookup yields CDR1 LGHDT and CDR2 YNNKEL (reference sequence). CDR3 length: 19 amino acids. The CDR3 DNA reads TGTGCCAGCAGCCGACGAATTAAGGGGGGGCCGTCTGGGGCCAACGTCCTGACTTTC. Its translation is CASSRRIKGGPSGANVLTF.

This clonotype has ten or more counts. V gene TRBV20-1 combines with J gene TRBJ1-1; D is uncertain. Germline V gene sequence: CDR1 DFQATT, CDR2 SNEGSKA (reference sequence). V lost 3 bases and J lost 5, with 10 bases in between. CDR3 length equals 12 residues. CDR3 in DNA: TGCAGTGCTAGTGAGGGCGAGACTGAAGCTTTCTTT. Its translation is CSASEGETEAFF.

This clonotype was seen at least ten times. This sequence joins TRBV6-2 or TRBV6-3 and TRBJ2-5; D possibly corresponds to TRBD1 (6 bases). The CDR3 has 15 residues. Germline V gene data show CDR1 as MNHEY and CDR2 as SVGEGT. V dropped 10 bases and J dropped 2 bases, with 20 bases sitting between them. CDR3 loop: CATDGDTSLQETQYF. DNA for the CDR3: TGTGCCACTGATGGGGACACGAGCTTACAAGAGACCCAGTACTTC.

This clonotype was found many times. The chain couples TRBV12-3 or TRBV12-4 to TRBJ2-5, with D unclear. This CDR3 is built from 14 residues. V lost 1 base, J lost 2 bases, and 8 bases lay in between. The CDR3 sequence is CASSLVVGQETQYF. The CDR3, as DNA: TGTGCCAGCAGTTTAGTCGTAGGACAAGAGACCCAGTACTTC.

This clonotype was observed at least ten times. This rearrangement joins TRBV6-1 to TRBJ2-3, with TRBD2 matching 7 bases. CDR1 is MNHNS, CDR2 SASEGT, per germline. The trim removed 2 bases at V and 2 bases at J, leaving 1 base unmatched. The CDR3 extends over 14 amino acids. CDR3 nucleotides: TGTGCCAGCAGTGAACGGGGGGACACAGATACGCAGTATTTT. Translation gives CASSERGDTDTQYF.

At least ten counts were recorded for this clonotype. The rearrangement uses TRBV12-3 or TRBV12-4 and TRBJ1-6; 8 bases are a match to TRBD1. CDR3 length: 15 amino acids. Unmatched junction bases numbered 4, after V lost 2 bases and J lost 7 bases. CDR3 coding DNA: TGTGCCAGCAGTTTAAGGACAGGGCACAATTCACCCCTCCACTTT. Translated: CASSLRTGHNSPLHF.

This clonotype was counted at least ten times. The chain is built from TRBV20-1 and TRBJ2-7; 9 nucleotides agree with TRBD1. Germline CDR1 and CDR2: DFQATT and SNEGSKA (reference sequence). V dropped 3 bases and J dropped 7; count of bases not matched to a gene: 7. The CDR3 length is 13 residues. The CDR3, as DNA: TGCAGTGCTAGCCCGGGACAGGGCTTTGAGCAGTACTTC. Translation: CSASPGQGFEQYF.

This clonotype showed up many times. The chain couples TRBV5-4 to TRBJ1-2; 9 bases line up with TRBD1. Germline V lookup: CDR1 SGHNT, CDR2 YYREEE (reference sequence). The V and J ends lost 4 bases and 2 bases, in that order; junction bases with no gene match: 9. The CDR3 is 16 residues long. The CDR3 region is CASSLDQGQGNYGYTF. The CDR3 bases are TGTGCCAGCAGCCTGGATCAGGGACAGGGCAACTATGGCTACACCTTC.

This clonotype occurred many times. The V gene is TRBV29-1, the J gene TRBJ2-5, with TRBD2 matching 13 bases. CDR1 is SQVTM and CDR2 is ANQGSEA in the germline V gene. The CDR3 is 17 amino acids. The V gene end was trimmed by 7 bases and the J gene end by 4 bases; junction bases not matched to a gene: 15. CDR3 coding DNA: TGCAGCGGAGGCATCATCGGACTAGCGGGAGCTCGAGAGACCCAGTACTTC. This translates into CSGGIIGLAGARETQYF.

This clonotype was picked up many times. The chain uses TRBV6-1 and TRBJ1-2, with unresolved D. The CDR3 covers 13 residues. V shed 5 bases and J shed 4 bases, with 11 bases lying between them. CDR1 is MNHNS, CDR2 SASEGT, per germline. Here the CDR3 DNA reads TGTGCCAGCAGTAAGACCGGGGTCTATGGCTACACCTTC. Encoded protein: CASSKTGVYGYTF.

The CDR3 DNA follows: TGTGCCAGCCCTAGCAGCGGAAGAAGAGAGCAGTACTTC. Translation: CASPSSGRREQYF. The chain is built from TRBV6-1 and TRBJ2-7; perhaps TRBD2 as D (5 bases). Germline CDR1 and CDR2: MNHNS and SASEGT. V was pared by 8 bases and J by 7 bases, with 18 bases between. The CDR3 is 13 residues long.